The T cell receptor (beta chain) described here comes from a study of early T cells in non-severe SARS-CoV-2 infection. Overall study context: Sequenced bulk RNA came from whole blood that was unsorted, and chains were unpaired. Study results and limitations: VDJdb matching favored anti-spike CD8 responses, missing private and CD4 specificities.

cDNA molecules, individually, were tagged with unique molecular identifiers. Using its own MiXCR run on the 5' RACE reads, TCRdb lists one record per CDR3 protein. This sample has 35,000 to 45,000 distinct CDR3 sequences, with around 6.3% found just once. Losses at the gene ends were 2 bases for V and 4 bases for J; bases not matched to a gene: 5. Looked up from germline, CDR1 is SEHNR and CDR2 is FQNEAQ (reference sequence). The CDR3 spans 16 residues. As for this clonotype: Its antigen is still unknown.

J is TRBJ2-3 and V is TRBV7-9, with 11 positions matching TRBD2. The specimen comprised whole blood, sampled at baseline. The TCR originated in an adult who was a healthcare worker with PCR-confirmed SARS-CoV-2 infection or an uninfected control (not recorded which). The CDR3 DNA reads as TGTGCCAGCAGCTTACTTACTAGCGGGAGTGCAGATACGCAGTATTTT. Translated, it gives CASSLLTSGSADTQYF.